This T cell receptor beta chain is drawn from a study of blood T cell repertoires in COVID-19. Study background: T cells, B-cell-depleted T cells, or PBMCs supplied cDNA or gDNA.

Enrollees, about 18 to 89 years old, lived in approximately 25 US areas. Either two negative PCRs, clearance, or symptom resolution qualified Cohort 3 donors as recovered. CDR1 is LGHNA and CDR2 is YSLEER in the germline V gene. This CDR3 spans 15 amino acids. J gave up 4 bases and V 2 bases, and 4 bases lay outside the gene matches. Assay: immunoSEQ multiplex PCR; the TCRdb copy retains only in-frame clones and omits some. Here the sample spans 250,000 or so clones, just over 85% being singletons. J is TRBJ2-2 and V is TRBV4-3, with TRBD2 matching 7 bases. This receptor was identified in a man between 40 and 49 years old who had recovered from COVID-19. The sequencing sample was made of PBMCs or T cells enriched from blood (not recorded which). As DNA, the CDR3 is TGCGCCAGCAGCCAAACTAGCGCGATCACCGGGGAGCTGTTTTTT. This encodes CASSQTSAITGELFF.